This T cell receptor (beta chain) was documented in a study of T-cell reconstitution after alpha-beta-depleted transplantation in children. This clonotype was recorded many times. Losses at the gene ends were 1 base for V and 5 bases for J; bases not matched to a gene: 4. The CDR3 covers 14 residues. Germline V gene lookup returns CDR1 LGHNA and CDR2 YSLEER. For TCRbeta, the library was prepared with unique molecular identifiers. MiXCR, applied by TCRdb to the PCR reads, yields one record per CDR3 protein. The table shows fewer than 130,000 distinct CDR3 sequences, with 10% to 13% occurring only once.

This clonotype originated in a human donor who donated a stem cell graft to a child with acute lymphoblastic leukemia. The sample was PBMCs from the stem cell graft donor, taken from the stem cell graft. The V call is TRBV4-3, the J call TRBJ2-7, with TRBD1 matching over 8 bases. In DNA form, the CDR3 reads TGCGCCAGCAGCCAAGGACAGGGGTTCGACGAGCAGTACTTC. As protein: CASSQGQGFDEQYF.